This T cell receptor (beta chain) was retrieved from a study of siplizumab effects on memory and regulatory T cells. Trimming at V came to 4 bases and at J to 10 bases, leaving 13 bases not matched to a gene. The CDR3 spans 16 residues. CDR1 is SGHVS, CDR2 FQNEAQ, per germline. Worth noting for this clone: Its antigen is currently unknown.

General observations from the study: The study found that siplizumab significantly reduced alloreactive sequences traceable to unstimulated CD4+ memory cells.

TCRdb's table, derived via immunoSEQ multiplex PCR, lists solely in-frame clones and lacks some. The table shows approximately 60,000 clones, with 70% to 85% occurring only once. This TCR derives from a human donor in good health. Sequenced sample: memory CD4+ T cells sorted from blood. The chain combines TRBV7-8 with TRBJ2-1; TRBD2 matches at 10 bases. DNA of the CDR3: TGTGCCAGCAGCTCACAGAGCGGGGGGGCCGTGTGGGAGCAGTTCTTC. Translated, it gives CASSSQSGGAVWEQFF.